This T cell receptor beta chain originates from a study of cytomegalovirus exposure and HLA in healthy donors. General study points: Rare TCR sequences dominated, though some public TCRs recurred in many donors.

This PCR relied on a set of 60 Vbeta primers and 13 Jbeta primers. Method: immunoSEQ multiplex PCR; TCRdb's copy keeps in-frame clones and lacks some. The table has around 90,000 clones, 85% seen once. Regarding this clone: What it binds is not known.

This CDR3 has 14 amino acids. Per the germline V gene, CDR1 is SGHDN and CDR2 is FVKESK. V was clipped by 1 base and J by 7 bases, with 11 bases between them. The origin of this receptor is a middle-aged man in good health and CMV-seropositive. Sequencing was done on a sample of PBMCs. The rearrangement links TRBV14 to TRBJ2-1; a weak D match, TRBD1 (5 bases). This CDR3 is CASSQAGYGNEQFF. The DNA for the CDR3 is TGTGCCAGCAGCCAAGCAGGGTACGGGAATGAGCAGTTCTTC.